This TCR beta chain was captured in a study of T cell responses to AZD1222 COVID-19 vaccine. Study-level results: Elevations in Spike-specific TCR breadth and depth followed administration of two AZD1222 doses.

Of note for this clone: Its cognate antigen is unknown.

V was pared by 0 bases and J by 7 bases, with 10 bases between. Germline CDR1 SGDLS, CDR2 YYNGEE. The CDR3 consists of 13 residues. Libraries were prepared by immunoSEQ multiplex PCR; TCRdb keeps only in-frame clonotypes and omits some of them. The sample contains some 86,000 clones, about nine tenths of which appear only once. The chain employs TRBV9 and TRBJ2-5, with D perhaps matching TRBD2 (6 bases). The sequence was obtained from an adult who received the AZD1222 COVID-19 vaccine. The sample was peripheral blood, taken 28 days after the second AZD1222 dose. As DNA, the CDR3 is TGTGCCAGCAGCGTAGCTCTGGAGGGGACCCAGTACTTC. It yields the protein CASSVALEGTQYF.